This TCR beta chain was captured in a study of tumor-infiltrating lymphocytes in localized non-small cell lung cancer. Notes on the study in general: Not all patients were TCR sequenced, owing to tissue quantity. Higher tumor T cell infiltration than in uninvolved lung was supported by TCRbeta sequencing. T-cell fraction did not differ between immunotypes IM1 and IM2. Technical variation could not be separated from intratumor heterogeneity here.

The V end was cut by 4 bases, the J end by 0 bases, with 14 bases between. Per germline, CDR1 SGHTS and CDR2 YDEGEE. The CDR3 totals 16 residues. This clone was seen a handful of times. Its matching antigen is unknown. Method: immunoSEQ multiplex PCR; TCRdb's copy keeps in-frame clones and lacks some. The data contain 9,000 or so clones, just under 85% of them seen just once; the ten biggest clones take up approximately 7%. This clonotype was sampled from a human donor with non-small cell lung cancer. Specimen: uninvolved lung tissue not adjacent to the tumor. The gene calls are TRBV5-8 and TRBJ1-5; D is possibly TRBD1 (5 bases). The CDR3: CASSPRWGVSNQPQHF. The CDR3 coding sequence is TGTGCCAGCAGCCCCAGATGGGGGGTTAGCAATCAGCCCCAGCATTTT.